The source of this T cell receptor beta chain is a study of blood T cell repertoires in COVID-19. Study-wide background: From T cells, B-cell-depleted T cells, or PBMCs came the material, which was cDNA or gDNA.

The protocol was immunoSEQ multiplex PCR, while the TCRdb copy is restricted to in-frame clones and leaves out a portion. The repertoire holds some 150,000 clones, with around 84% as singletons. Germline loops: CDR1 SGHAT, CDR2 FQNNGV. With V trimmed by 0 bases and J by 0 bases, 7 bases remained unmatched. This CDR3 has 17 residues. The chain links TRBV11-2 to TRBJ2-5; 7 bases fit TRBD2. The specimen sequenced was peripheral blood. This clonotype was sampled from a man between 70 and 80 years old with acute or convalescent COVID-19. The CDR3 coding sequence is TGTGCCAGCAGCTTAGATATGGGAGGGTTCCACCAAGAGACCCAGTACTTC. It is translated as CASSLDMGGFHQETQYF.